The TCR beta chain described here comes from a study of shared clonotypes between healthy human individuals. The wider study: Used for every donor were three CD4 naive, three CD4 memory, two CD8 naive and one CD8 memory plate.

To note about this clone: Its antigen remains unidentified.

The V segment lost 6 bases and the J segment 3 bases; nucleotides outside the gene matches: 8. The CDR3 runs 15 residues. CDR1 MNHNY and CDR2 SVGAGI come from the germline V gene (reference sequence). Measured with immunoSEQ multiplex PCR; TCRdb has only the in-frame clones, and not every one. This table holds about 2.4 million clones, roughly 92% found once. Broader study findings: Naive CD4 clonotype sharing across a few donors was 5% to 6%. Compared with clonotypes that all four donors shared, non-shared clonotypes had lower generation probabilities. Naive subsets typically showed greater estimated richness than memory subsets.

The chain links TRBV6-6 to TRBJ1-5; TRBD1 matches at 7 bases. The specimen was naive CD4+ T cells sorted from blood. Subset of the sample: CD45RA+ positively selected. This TCR derives from a man aged 18 to 29 in good health. The CDR3 coding sequence is TGTGCCAGCAGCCCGGGACAGAATAACAATCAGCCCCAGCATTTT. It encodes CASSPGQNNNQPQHF.